The 22 T cell receptor beta chains below come from one sample, sequenced in a study of T cells expressing NK-cell markers. TCRdb reanalyzed the 5' RACE reads and collapses them to one entry per CDR3 protein, without DNA. The sample's table shows some 110,000 distinct CDR3 sequences. Sequencing used blood T cells: a sorted CD56 or NKG2C T cell subset, CD4+ or CD8+ T cells, or bulk PBMC T cells (not recorded which). The origin of the receptors is a woman between 18 and 70 years old in good health.

The chain joins TRBV6-5 to TRBJ1-1. Germline V lookup: CDR1 MNHEY, CDR2 SVGAGI. The CDR3 covers 13 residues. The CDR3 protein is CASSYSGGTEAFF.

This sequence joins TRBV4-2 and TRBJ1-2; the TRBD1 assignment by TCRdb is unverifiable without DNA. This CDR3 region has 15 residues. CDR1 and CDR2 (germline): LGHNA, YNFKEQ. CDR3 protein: CASSQAYRDSVSYTF.

CDR3 loop: CASSQGWETQYF. V is TRBV14 and J is TRBJ2-5. CDR1 and CDR2 from the germline V gene are SGHDN and FVKESK. The CDR3 contains 12 residues.

V gene TRBV18 combines with J gene TRBJ1-4; there is no DNA to check the TCRdb D call of TRBD1. Germline V gene lookup returns CDR1 KGHSH and CDR2 LQKENI. This CDR3 is built from 15 residues. CDR3 in amino acids: CASSRPTEINEKLFF.

V usage is TRBV3-1 and J usage is TRBJ2-1; TCRdb designates TRBD2, a call that cannot be tested without DNA. Germline assignment: CDR1 LGHDT and CDR2 YNNKEL (reference sequence). The CDR3 sequence is 17 residues long. The CDR3 here is CASSQDLAGDFYNEQFF.

The rearrangement links TRBV4-3 to TRBJ2-5; without DNA, the TCRdb call of TRBD2 cannot be checked. Germline V gene lookup returns CDR1 LGHNA and CDR2 YSLEER. This CDR3 is 16 amino acids long. CDR3: CASSPRLVGEVETQYF.

V gene TRBV4-3 combines with J gene TRBJ2-5; lacking DNA, the TRBD2 call made by TCRdb goes unchecked. The CDR3 has 18 amino acids. CDR1 is LGHNA and CDR2 is YSLEER in the germline V gene. CDR3 protein: CASSQDGTSGGTRETQYF.

The V call is TRBV20-1, the J call TRBJ1-2; the D call of TRBD1 rests on TCRdb alone, since no DNA is present to check it. The CDR3 has 13 residues. Germline CDR1 DFQATT, CDR2 SNEGSKA (reference sequence). This chain's CDR3 is CSAKEGVNYGYTF.

J is TRBJ2-2 and V is TRBV19; the TCRdb D gene call, TRBD2, has no DNA to confirm it. The CDR3 length is 15 residues. CDR1 LNHDA and CDR2 SQIVND come from the germline V gene (reference sequence). CDR3 sequence reads: CASSIGAELTGELFF.

The chain is built from TRBV5-6 and TRBJ2-7; TCRdb designates TRBD1, a call that cannot be tested without DNA. Per germline, CDR1 SGHDT and CDR2 YYEEEE. CDR3 length: 16 residues. The CDR3 loop is CASSLSPGQGTYEQYF.

V gene TRBV6-1 combines with J gene TRBJ1-3; there is no DNA to check the TCRdb D call of TRBD1. There are 16 residues in the CDR3. Looked up from germline, CDR1 is MNHNS and CDR2 is SASEGT. The CDR3 region is CASRRDRGASGNTIYF.

The chain uses TRBV4-2 and TRBJ1-1. Looked up from germline, CDR1 is LGHNA and CDR2 is YNFKEQ. The CDR3 is made up of 16 amino acids. CDR3 in amino acids: CASSQEAGGLWTEAFF.

The genes are TRBV29-1 and TRBJ1-1; TCRdb calls TRBD1, which cannot be checked without DNA. This CDR3 has 14 amino acids. The germline V gene has CDR1 SQVTM and CDR2 ANQGSEA. The CDR3 sequence: CSVEWTGGSPEAFF.

The rearrangement uses TRBV9 and TRBJ1-3. The CDR3 is 17 amino acids. CDR1 is SGDLS, CDR2 YYNGEE, per germline. The CDR3: CASSVDPSRTSGNTIYF.

This chain links TRBV19 with TRBJ2-7; TCRdb's D call, TRBD2, is unchecked because there is no DNA. The CDR3 loop spans 13 amino acids. Per the germline V gene, CDR1 is LNHDA and CDR2 is SQIVND (reference sequence). CDR3 sequence reads: CASSISGAYEQYF.

The rearrangement uses TRBV6-4 and TRBJ2-1; TCRdb lists TRBD2, though no DNA is available to test this call. This CDR3 comprises 16 residues. CDR1 and CDR2 (germline): MRHNA, SNTAGT. The CDR3 protein is CASSDSVAGGGNEQFF.

The rearrangement links TRBV4-3 to TRBJ2-7; TCRdb selects TRBD1, and the lack of DNA leaves this call unchecked. CDR1 and CDR2 (germline): LGHNA, YSLEER. CDR3 length equals 13 residues. The CDR3 protein is CASSQSRGDEQYF.

The chain joins TRBV6-2 or TRBV6-3 to TRBJ2-3; TCRdb's D call, TRBD2, is unchecked because there is no DNA. Germline assignment: CDR1 MNHEY and CDR2 SVGEGT. The CDR3 runs to 13 residues. The CDR3 loop reads CASSYVPAGGRYF.

The CDR3 sequence: CASSPPITDTQYF. The rearrangement uses TRBV4-1 and TRBJ2-3. Germline CDR1 is MGHRA and CDR2 is YSYEKL. This CDR3 is 13 amino acids long.

V gene TRBV28 combines with J gene TRBJ2-3; the D call from TCRdb, TRBD2, cannot be confirmed without DNA. Looked up from germline, CDR1 is MDHEN and CDR2 is SYDVKM. This CDR3 has 18 amino acids. This chain's CDR3 is CASSLPRASGRSTDTQYF.

The rearrangement joins TRBV4-3 to TRBJ2-1; TCRdb's D call, TRBD1, is unchecked because there is no DNA. Germline V gives CDR1 LGHNA, CDR2 YSLEER. The CDR3 is 16 amino acids. This CDR3 is CASSLTGTGWGDEQFF.

The chain employs TRBV16 and TRBJ2-1; TCRdb gives TRBD2 as the D gene, but with no DNA this cannot be confirmed. Germline V gene data show CDR1 as KGHSY and CDR2 as FQNENV. CDR3 size: 16 residues. The CDR3 loop is CASSLLGEGVHNEQFF.